This T cell receptor (beta chain) was documented in a study of graft-versus-host responses after intestinal transplantation. V trimming: 1 base; J trimming: 2 bases; junction bases outside the gene matches: 2. CDR3 length equals 16 residues. CDR1 is SGHNT, CDR2 YYREEE, per germline (reference sequence). The protocol was immunoSEQ multiplex PCR, while the TCRdb copy is restricted to in-frame clones and leaves out a portion. The data hold about 6,800 clones, with 20% to 30% observed a single time. This chain uses TRBV5-4 with TRBJ2-6; 8 bases map to TRBD1. The source is a human patient who received an intestinal transplant. This specimen consisted of alloreactive CD4+ T cells from a mixed lymphocyte reaction culture, obtained before intestinal transplant. Subset meaning: CFSE-low proliferating T cells sorted from roughly six-day pre-transplant mixed lymphocyte reaction (GvH or HvG direction). Here the CDR3 reads CASSLQGQAGANVLTF. CDR3 DNA: TGTGCCAGCAGCTTGCAGGGACAGGCTGGGGCCAACGTCCTGACTTTC.